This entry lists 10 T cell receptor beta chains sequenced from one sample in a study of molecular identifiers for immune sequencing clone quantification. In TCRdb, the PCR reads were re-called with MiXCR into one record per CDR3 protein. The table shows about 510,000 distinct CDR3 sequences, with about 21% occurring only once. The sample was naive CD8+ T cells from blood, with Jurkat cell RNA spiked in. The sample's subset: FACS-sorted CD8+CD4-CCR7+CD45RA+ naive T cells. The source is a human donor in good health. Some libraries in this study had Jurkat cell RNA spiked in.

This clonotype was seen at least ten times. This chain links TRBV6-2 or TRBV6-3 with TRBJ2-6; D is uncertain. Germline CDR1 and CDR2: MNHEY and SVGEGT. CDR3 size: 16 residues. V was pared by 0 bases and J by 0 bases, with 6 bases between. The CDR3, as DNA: TGTGCCAGCAGTTACTCGATAGGCTCTGGGGCCAACGTCCTGACTTTC. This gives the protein CASSYSIGSGANVLTF.

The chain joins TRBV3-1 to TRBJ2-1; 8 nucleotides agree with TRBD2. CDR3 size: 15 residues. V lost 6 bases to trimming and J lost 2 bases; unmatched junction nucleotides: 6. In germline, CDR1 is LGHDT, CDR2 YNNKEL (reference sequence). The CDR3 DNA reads TGTGCCAGCAGTCCGAGCGGGGGCGCCTACAATGAGCAGTTCTTC. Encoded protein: CASSPSGGAYNEQFF.

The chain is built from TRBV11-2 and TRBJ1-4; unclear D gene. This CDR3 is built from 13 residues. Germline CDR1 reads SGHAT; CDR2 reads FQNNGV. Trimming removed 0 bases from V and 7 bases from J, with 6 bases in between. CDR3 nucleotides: TGTGCCAGCAGCTTAGATGCCGGTGAAAAACTGTTTTTT. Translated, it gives CASSLDAGEKLFF.

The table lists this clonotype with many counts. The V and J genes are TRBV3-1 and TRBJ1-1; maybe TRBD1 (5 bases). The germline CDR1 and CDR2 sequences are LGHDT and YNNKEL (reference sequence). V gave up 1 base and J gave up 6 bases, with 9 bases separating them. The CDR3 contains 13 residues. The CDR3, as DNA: TGTGCCAGCAGCCAAGCAGGGACGCCTGAAGCTTTCTTT. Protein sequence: CASSQAGTPEAFF.

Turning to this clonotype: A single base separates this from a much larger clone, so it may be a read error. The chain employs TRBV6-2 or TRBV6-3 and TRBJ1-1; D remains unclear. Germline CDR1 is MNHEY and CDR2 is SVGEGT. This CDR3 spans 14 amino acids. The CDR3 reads CASSYVERNAEAFF. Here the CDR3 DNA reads TGTGCCAGCAGTTACGTGGAGAGGAACGCTGAAGCTTTCTTT.

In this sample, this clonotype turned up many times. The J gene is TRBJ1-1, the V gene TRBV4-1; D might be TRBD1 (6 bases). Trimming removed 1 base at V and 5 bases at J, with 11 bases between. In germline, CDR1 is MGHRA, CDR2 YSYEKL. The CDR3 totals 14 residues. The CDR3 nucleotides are TGCGCCAGCAGCCAAGGTAGGGGGGATACTGAAGCTTTCTTT. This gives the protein CASSQGRGDTEAFF.

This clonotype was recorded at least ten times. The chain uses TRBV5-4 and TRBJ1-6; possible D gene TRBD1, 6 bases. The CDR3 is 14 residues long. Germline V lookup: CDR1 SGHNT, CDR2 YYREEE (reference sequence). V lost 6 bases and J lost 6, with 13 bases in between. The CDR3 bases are TGTGCCAGCAACCTACAGGGTTTTAATTCACCCCTCCACTTT. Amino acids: CASNLQGFNSPLHF.

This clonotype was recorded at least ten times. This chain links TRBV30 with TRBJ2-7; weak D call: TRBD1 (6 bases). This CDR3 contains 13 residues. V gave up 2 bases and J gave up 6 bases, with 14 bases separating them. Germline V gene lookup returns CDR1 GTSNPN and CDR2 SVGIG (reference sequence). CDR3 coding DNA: TGTGCCTGGAGTCCGACAGGACCCCTCGAGCAGTACTTC. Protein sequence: CAWSPTGPLEQYF.

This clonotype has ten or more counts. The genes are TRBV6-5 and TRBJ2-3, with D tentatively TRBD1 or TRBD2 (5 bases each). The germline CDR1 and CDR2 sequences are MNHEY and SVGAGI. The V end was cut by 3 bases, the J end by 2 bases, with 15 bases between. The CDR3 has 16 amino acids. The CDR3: CASSYSLGTTTDTQYF. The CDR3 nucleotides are TGTGCCAGCAGTTATTCTCTCGGGACCACCACAGATACGCAGTATTTT.

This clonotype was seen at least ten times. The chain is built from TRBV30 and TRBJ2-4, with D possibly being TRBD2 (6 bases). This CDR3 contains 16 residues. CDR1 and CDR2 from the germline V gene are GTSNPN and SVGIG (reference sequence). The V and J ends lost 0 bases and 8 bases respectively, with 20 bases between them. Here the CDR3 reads CAWSVGYARELDIQYF. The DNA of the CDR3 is TGTGCCTGGAGTGTAGGGTATGCCCGGGAGTTGGACATTCAGTACTTC.